The 2 T cell receptor beta chains below all came from one sample that was sequenced in a study of cytomegalovirus exposure and HLA in healthy donors. Vbeta (60) and Jbeta (13) primers were used in the PCR. The table came from immunoSEQ multiplex PCR; TCRdb's copy has only in-frame clones and leaves some out. The sample has under 200,000 clones; around four fifths are singletons. The sequenced sample was PBMCs. These receptors were collected from a man in his forties in good health and CMV-seropositive.

The chain carries TRBV5-1 and TRBJ2-5; 8 nucleotides match TRBD1. V shed 4 bases, J shed 1 base, and the junction held 3 bases outside the gene matches. The germline gives CDR1 SGHRS, CDR2 YFSETQ. The CDR3 runs 14 residues. CDR3 DNA sequence: TGCGCCAGCAGCACCGGACAGGGCCAAGAGACCCAGTACTTC. Translating it yields CASSTGQGQETQYF.

V usage is TRBV9 and J usage is TRBJ2-6, with a tentative D call TRBD1 (5 bases). The germline gives CDR1 SGDLS, CDR2 YYNGEE. Trimming removed 0 bases at V and 2 bases at J, with 9 bases between. CDR3 length: 16 amino acids. The CDR3 sequence: CASSVEAGPGANVLTF. The CDR3 nucleotides read TGTGCCAGCAGCGTAGAGGCAGGGCCTGGGGCCAACGTCCTGACTTTC. Supplemented by reference TRBV9 and TRBJ2-6, the full variable domain reads DSGVTQTPKHLITATGQRVTLRCSPRSGDLSVYWYQQSLDQGLQFLIQYYNGEERAKGNILERFSAQQFPDLHSELNLSSLELGDSALYFCASSVEAGPGANVLTFGAGSRLTVL.